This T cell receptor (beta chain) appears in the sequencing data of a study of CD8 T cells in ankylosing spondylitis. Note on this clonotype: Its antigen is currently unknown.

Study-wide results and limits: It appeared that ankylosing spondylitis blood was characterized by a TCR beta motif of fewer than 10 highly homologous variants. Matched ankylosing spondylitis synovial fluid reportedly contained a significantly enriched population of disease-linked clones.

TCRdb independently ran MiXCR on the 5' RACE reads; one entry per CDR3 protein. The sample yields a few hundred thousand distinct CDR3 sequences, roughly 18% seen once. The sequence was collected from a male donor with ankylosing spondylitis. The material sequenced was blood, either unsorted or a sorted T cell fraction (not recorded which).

The CDR3 region has the DNA TGTGCCACCAGTGACCCCGCGGGGCCCGGGGAGACCCAGTACTTC. This gives the protein CATSDPAGPGETQYF. This chain uses TRBV24-1 with TRBJ2-5; D possibly corresponds to TRBD2 (6 bases). The germline V and J ends were trimmed by 4 bases and 5 bases, with 16 bases remaining between them. This CDR3 spans 15 amino acids. Germline CDR1 is KGHDR and CDR2 is SFDVKD.